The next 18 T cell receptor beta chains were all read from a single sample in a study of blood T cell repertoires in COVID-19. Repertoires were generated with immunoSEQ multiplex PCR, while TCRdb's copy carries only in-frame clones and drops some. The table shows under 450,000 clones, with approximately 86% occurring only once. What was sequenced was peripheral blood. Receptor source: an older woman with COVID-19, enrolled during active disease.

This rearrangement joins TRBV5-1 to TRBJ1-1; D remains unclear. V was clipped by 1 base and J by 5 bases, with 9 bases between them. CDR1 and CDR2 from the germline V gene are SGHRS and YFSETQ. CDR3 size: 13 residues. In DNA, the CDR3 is TGCGCCAGCAGCTTGTCAACCGAGACTGAAGCTTTCTTT. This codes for CASSLSTETEAFF.

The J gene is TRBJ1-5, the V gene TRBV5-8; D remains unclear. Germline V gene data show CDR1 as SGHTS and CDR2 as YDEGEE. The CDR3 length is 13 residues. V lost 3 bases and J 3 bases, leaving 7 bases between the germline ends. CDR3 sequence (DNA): TGTGCCAGCAGCTCCTACCTCAATCAGCCCCAGCATTTT. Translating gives CASSSYLNQPQHF.

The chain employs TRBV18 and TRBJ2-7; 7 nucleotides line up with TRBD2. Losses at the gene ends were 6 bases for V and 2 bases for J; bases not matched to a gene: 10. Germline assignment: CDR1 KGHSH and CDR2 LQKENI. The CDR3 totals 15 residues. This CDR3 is CASSGRGGGAYEQYF. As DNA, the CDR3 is TGTGCCAGCTCCGGACGTGGCGGGGGAGCCTACGAGCAGTACTTC.

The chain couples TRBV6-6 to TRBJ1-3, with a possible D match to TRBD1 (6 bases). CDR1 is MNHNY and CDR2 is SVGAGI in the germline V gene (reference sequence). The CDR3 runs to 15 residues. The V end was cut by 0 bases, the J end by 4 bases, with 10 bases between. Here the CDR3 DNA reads TGTGCCAGCAGTTACTCCGCTGGACAGGGAAACACCATATATTTT. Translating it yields CASSYSAGQGNTIYF.

The CDR3 bases are TGTGCCAGCATGCCGACAGGGGTGGAGACCCAGTACTTC. Its protein product is CASMPTGVETQYF. This chain joins TRBV7-2 and TRBJ2-5; 8 positions match TRBD1. The CDR3 is made up of 13 amino acids. Germline trimming cut 7 bases from V and 5 bases from J; bases unmatched to any gene: 6. Germline CDR1 is SGHTA and CDR2 is FQGNSA.

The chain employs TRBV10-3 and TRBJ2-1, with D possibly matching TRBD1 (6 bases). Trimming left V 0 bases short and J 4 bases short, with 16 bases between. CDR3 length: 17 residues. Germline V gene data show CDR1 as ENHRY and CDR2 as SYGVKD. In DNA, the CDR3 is TGTGCCATCAGTGAGTCTTCCGGGACAAACTCATACAATGAGCAGTTCTTC. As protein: CAISESSGTNSYNEQFF.

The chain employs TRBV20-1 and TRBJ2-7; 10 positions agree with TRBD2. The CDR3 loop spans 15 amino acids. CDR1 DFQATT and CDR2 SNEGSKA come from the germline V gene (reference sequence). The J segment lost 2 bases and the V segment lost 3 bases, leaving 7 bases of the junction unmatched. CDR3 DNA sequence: TGCAGTGCTAGTCAACTAGCGGGGTCCACCTACGAGCAGTACTTC. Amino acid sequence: CSASQLAGSTYEQYF.

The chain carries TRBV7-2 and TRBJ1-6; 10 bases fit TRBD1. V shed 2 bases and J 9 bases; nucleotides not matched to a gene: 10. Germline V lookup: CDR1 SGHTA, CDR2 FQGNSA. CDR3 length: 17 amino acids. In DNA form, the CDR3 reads TGTGCCAGCAGCTTACCGAATCGACAGGGGGCAATTTCACCCCTCCACTTT. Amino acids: CASSLPNRQGAISPLHF.

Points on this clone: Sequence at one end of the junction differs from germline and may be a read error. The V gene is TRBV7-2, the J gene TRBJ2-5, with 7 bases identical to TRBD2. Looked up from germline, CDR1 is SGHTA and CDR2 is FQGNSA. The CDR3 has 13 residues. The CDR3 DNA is TGTGCCAGCAGCTTTGACTACCGGGGGGTCCAGCACTTC. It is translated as CASSFDYRGVQHF.

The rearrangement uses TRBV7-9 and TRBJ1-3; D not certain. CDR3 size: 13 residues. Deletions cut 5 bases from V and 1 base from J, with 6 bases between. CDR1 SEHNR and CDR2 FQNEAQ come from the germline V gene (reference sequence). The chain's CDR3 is CASSPSSGNTIYF. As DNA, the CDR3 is TGTGCCAGCAGCCCTTCGTCTGGAAACACCATATATTTT.

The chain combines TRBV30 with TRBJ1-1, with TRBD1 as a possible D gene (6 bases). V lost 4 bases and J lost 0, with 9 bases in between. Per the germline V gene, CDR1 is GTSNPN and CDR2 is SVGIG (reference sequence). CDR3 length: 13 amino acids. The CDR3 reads CAWKPGVNTEAFF. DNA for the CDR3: TGTGCCTGGAAGCCAGGGGTGAACACTGAAGCTTTCTTT.

The CDR3 nucleotides are TGTGCCAGCAGCCAATATCCCGATTCTTGGACTAGCGGGAAAACCTACGAGCAGTACTTC. Protein: CASSQYPDSWTSGKTYEQYF. The chain uses TRBV3-1 (or the pseudogene TRBV3-2) and TRBJ2-7; 12 positions match TRBD2. CDR3 length: 20 amino acids. Germline CDR1 and CDR2: LGHDT and YNNKEL (reference sequence). Losses at the gene ends were 2 bases for V and 2 bases for J; bases not matched to a gene: 16.

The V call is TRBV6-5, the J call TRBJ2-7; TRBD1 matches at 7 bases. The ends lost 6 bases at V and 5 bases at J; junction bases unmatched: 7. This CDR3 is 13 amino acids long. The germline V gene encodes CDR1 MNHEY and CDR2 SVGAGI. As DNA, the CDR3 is TGTGCCAGCAGCTTAACAGGGGCGGACGAGCAGTACTTC. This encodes CASSLTGADEQYF.

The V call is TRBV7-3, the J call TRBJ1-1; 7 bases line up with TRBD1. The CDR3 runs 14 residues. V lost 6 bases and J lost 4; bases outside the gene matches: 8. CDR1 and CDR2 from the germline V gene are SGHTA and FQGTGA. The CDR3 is CASSPKTGLTEAFF. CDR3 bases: TGTGCCAGCAGTCCAAAGACAGGGCTCACTGAAGCTTTCTTT.

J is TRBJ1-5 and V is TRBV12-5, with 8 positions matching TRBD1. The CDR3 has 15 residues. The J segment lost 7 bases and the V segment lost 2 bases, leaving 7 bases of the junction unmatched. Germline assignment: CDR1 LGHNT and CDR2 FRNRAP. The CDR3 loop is CASGLQTGGIQPQHF. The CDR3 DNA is TGTGCTAGTGGTTTGCAAACAGGGGGAATACAGCCCCAGCATTTT.

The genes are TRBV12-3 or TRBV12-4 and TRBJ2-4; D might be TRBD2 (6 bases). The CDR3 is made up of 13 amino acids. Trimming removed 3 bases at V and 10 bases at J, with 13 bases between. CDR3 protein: CASSFGDSKIQYF. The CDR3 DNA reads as TGTGCCAGCAGTTTCGGGGACTCAAAAATTCAGTACTTC.

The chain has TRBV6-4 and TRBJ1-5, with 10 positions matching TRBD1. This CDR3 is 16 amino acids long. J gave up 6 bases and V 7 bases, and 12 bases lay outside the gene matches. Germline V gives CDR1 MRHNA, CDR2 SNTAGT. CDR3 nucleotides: TGTGCCAGCAAGCGAAGAGGACAGGGGGTGGTTCAGCCCCAGCATTTT. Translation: CASKRRGQGVVQPQHF.

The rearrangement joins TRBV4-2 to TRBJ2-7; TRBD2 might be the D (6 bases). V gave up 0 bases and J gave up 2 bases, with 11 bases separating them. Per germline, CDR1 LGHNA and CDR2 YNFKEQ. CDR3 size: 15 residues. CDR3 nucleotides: TGTGCCAGCAGCCAAGAACTGGGGGGTACCTACGAGCAGTACTTC. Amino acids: CASSQELGGTYEQYF.